This T cell receptor beta chain appears in the sequencing data of a study of cytomegalovirus exposure and HLA in healthy donors. Findings and caveats of the study: Cytomegalovirus-associated TCR beta chains were listed, numbering approximately 150.

The PCR had 60 Vbeta and 13 Jbeta primers. Repertoires were generated with immunoSEQ multiplex PCR, while TCRdb's copy carries only in-frame clones and drops some. The table lists 150,000 to 250,000 clones, with roughly 0.7% in the top ten. CDR3 length equals 16 residues. With V trimmed by 4 bases and J by 0 bases, 8 bases remained unmatched. CDR1 is SGDLS, CDR2 YYNGEE, per germline. Each donor's status was that of a healthy bone marrow donor. These donors counted as nominally healthy when sampled, but unrecorded immune exposures were likely. Points on this clone: Its specificity is not known.

Sequences were obtained from PBMCs. This clonotype originated in a boy aged 10-17 years in good health and CMV-seronegative. The rearrangement joins TRBV9 to TRBJ2-7; 9 bases line up with TRBD1. For the CDR3, the DNA is TGTGCCAGCAGCCCGACAGGGGGGACCCCCTCCTACGAGCAGTACTTC. Encoded protein: CASSPTGGTPSYEQYF. The complete variable domain, with remaining parts taken from reference TRBV9 and TRBJ2-7, reads DSGVTQTPKHLITATGQRVTLRCSPRSGDLSVYWYQQSLDQGLQFLIQYYNGEERAKGNILERFSAQQFPDLHSELNLSSLELGDSALYFCASSPTGGTPSYEQYFGPGTRLTVT.